This T cell receptor beta chain originates from a study of neurological immune-mediated disorders. Study-level results: HTLV-1-associated myelopathy ranked highest for TCR clonal expansion and multiple sclerosis lowest, beneath healthy controls.

The method for making cDNA was 5'RACE, and it used 10-nucleotide random UMIs. The yield of each sequencing run was over 160 million TCR-beta sequences from 15-18 subjects. TCRdb reanalysed the 5' RACE reads using MiXCR and keeps one entry per CDR3 protein. The table records about 28,000 distinct CDR3 sequences, around 12% of them present only once. The unsorted libraries were generated from a total of 2 million PBMCs, which had been stored in RNAlater at -80 C. In germline, CDR1 is KGHSH, CDR2 LQKENI. Trimming left V 2 bases short and J 8 bases short, with 15 bases between. The CDR3 loop spans 15 amino acids. Turning to this clonotype: Its antigen is as yet unknown.

The sequence came from a man aged 55 to 69 in good health. The chain combines TRBV18 with TRBJ2-2, with unresolved D. The specimen was PBMCs. CDR3 nucleotide sequence: TGTGCCAGCTCACCATTCAAGGACCCCTCGGGGGAGCTGTTTTTT. This gives the protein CASSPFKDPSGELFF.